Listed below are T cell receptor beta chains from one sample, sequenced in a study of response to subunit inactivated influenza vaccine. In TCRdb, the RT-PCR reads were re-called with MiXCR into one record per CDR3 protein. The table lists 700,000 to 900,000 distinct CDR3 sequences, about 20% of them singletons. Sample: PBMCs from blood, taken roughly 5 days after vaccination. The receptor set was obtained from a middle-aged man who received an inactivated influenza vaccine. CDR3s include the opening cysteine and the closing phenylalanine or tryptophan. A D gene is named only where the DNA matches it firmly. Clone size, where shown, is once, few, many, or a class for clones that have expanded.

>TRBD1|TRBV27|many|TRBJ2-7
CASSNQGAYEQYF
TGTGCCAGCAGTAATCAGGGGGCTTACGAGCAGTACTTC
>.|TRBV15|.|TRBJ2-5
CATSLSWETQYF
TGTGCCACCAGCCTATCCTGGGAGACCCAGTACTTC
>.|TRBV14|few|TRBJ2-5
CASSPTRAGQETQYF
TGTGCCAGCAGTCCGACACGGGCGGGGCAGGAGACCCAGTACTTC
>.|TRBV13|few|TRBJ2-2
CASSSTGRTSNTGELFF
TGTGCCAGCAGCTCGACAGGTCGAACCTCGAACACCGGGGAGCTGTTTTTT
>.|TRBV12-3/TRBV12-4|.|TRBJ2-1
CASRAGSLKDEQFF
TGTGCCAGCAGGGCCGGGAGTCTCAAGGATGAGCAGTTCTTC
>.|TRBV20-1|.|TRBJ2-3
CSASGRTTDTQYF
TGCAGTGCTAGTGGGCGTACCACAGATACGCAGTATTTT
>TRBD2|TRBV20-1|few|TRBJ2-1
CSAWTSGSVYEQFF
TGCAGTGCTTGGACTAGCGGGAGTGTCTATGAGCAGTTCTTC
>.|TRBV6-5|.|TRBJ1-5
CASINQPQHF
TGTGCCAGCATCAATCAGCCCCAGCATTTT
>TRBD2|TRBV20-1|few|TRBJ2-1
CSAPWSGGPNEQFF
TGCAGTGCTCCGTGGAGCGGGGGGCCTAATGAGCAGTTCTTC
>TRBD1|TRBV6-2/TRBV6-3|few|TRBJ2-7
CASNSGQDYEQYF
TGTGCCAGCAACTCGGGACAGGACTACGAGCAGTACTTC
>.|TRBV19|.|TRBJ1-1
CASKFIRAGEAFF
TGTGCCAGTAAGTTCATCAGGGCCGGTGAAGCTTTCTTT
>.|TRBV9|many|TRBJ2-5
CASSGTSYGFQETQYF
TGTGCCAGCAGCGGGACATCTTATGGGTTCCAAGAGACCCAGTACTTC
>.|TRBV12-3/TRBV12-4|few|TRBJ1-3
CASSWGLLGTGNTIYF
TGTGCCAGCAGTTGGGGACTTTTGGGGACTGGAAACACCATATATTTT
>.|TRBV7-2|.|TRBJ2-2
CASSLDLGVTGELFF
TGTGCCAGCAGCTTAGACCTAGGTGTCACCGGGGAGCTGTTTTTT
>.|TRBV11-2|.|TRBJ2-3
CASSSDSVDTQYF
TGTGCCAGCAGCTCAGATTCGGTCGATACGCAGTATTTT
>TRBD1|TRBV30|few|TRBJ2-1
CAWSVWTGDYNEQFF
TGTGCCTGGAGTGTATGGACAGGGGATTACAATGAGCAGTTCTTC
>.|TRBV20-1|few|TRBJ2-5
CSARGGIQETQYF
TGCAGTGCTAGAGGGGGGATCCAAGAGACCCAGTACTTC
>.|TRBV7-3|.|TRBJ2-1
CASGPQGLNNEQFF
TGTGCCAGCGGCCCTCAGGGGCTTAACAATGAGCAGTTCTTC
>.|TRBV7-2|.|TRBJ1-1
CASSLVGGSPNTEAFF
TGTGCCAGCAGCTTAGTCGGGGGTTCCCCGAACACTGAAGCTTTCTTT
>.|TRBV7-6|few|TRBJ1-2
CASSLGQERGYTF
TGTGCCAGCAGCTTAGGGCAGGAACGTGGCTACACCTTC
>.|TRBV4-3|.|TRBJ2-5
CASSQDMVARENQETQYF
TGCGCCAGCAGCCAAGACATGGTGGCCAGGGAGAACCAAGAGACCCAGTACTTC
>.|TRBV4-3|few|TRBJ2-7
CASSQEVGKSSYEQYF
TGCGCCAGCAGCCAAGAGGTGGGGAAAAGTTCCTACGAGCAGTACTTC
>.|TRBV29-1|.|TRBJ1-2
CSGLTGNYGYTF
TGCAGCGGTTTAACAGGGAACTATGGCTACACCTTC
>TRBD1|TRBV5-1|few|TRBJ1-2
CASSLNRGHGYTF
TGCGCCAGCAGCTTGAACAGGGGGCATGGCTACACCTTC
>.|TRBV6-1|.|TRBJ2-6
CASSRGTYSSSGANVLTF
TGTGCCAGCAGTAGGGGGACATACTCATCATCTGGGGCCAACGTCCTGACTTTC
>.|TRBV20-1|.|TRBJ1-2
CSARDRLDYGYTF
TGCAGTGCTAGAGACCGGTTGGACTATGGCTACACCTTC
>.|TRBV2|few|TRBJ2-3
CASSQQGTSTDTQYF
TGTGCCAGCAGTCAACAGGGGACTAGCACAGATACGCAGTATTTT
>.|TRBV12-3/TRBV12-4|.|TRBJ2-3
CASSSREKDPNTQYF
TGTGCCAGCAGTTCTCGGGAAAAGGATCCAAACACGCAGTATTTT
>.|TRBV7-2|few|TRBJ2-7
CASSPGLPGSEQYF
TGTGCCAGCAGCCCGGGACTGCCAGGTTCCGAGCAGTACTTC
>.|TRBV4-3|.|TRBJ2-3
CASSQGRGQYSGDTQYF
TGCGCCAGCAGCCAAGGGCGGGGGCAATATTCGGGTGATACGCAGTATTTT
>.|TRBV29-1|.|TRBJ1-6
CSVEDPSLVDNSPLHF
TGCAGCGTTGAAGACCCCTCGTTGGTGGATAATTCACCCCTCCACTTT
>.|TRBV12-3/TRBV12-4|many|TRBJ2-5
CASSQSGGLETQYF
TGTGCCAGCAGCCAGAGTGGGGGATTGGAGACCCAGTACTTC
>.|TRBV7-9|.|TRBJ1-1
CASSLDNWTEAFF
TGTGCCAGCAGCTTAGATAACTGGACTGAAGCTTTCTTT
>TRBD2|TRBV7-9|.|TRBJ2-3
CASTHPRAGGSTDTQYF
TGTGCCAGTACCCACCCTAGAGCGGGGGGGTCCACAGATACGCAGTATTTT
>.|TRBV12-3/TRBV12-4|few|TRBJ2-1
CASRPAGLINEQFF
TGTGCCAGCCGACCCGCAGGGCTCATCAATGAGCAGTTCTTC
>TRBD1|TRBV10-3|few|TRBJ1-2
CAIRKTRTGESSGYTF
TGTGCCATCAGGAAAACCAGGACAGGGGAGTCGAGTGGCTACACCTTC
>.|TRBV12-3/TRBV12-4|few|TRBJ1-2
CASSLVSWGYTF
TGTGCCAGCAGTTTAGTATCTTGGGGCTACACCTTC
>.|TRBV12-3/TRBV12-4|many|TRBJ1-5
CASTTNRFQPQHF
TGTGCCAGCACTACCAACCGTTTTCAGCCCCAGCATTTT
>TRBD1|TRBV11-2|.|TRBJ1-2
CASSLATGGYGYTF
TGTGCCAGCAGCTTAGCGACAGGGGGCTATGGCTACACCTTC
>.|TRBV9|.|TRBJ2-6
CASSATGANVLTF
TGTGCCAGCAGCGCCACTGGGGCCAACGTCCTGACTTTC
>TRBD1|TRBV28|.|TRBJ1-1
CASVGDRREAFF
TGTGCCAGCGTCGGGGACAGGAGGGAAGCTTTCTTT
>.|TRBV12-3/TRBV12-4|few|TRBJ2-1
CASSRTGSYLSSYNEQFF
TGTGCCAGCAGTCGAACTGGGTCTTATCTAAGCTCCTACAATGAGCAGTTCTTC
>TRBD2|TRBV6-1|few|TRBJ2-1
CASRPTSGEYNEQFF
TGTGCCAGCAGACCAACTAGCGGGGAGTACAATGAGCAGTTCTTC
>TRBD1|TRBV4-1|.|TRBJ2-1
CASSQEGGIGDRENNEQFF
TGCGCCAGCAGCCAAGAAGGGGGCATTGGGGACAGGGAAAACAATGAGCAGTTCTTC
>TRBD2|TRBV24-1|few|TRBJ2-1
CATSDLRTSGKIYEQFF
TGTGCCACCAGTGATCTAAGAACTAGCGGGAAGATTTATGAGCAGTTCTTC